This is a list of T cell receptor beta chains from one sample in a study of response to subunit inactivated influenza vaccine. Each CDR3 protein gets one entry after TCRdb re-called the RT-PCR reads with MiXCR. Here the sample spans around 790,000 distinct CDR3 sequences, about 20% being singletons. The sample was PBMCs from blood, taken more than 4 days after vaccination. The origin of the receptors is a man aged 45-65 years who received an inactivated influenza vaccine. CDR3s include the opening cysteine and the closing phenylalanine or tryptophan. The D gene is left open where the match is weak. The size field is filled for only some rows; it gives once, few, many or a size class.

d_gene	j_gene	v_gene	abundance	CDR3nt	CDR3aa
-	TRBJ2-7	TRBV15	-	TGTGCCACCAGCAGAGAGGGGAGTTCCTACGAGCAGTACTTC	CATSREGSSYEQYF
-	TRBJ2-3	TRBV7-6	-	TGTGCCAGCAGCGTCAGACAGGCTAGCACAGATACGCAGTATTTT	CASSVRQASTDTQYF
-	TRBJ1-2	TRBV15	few	TGTGCCACCAGCAGACAGGGGTTGAACTATGGCTACACCTTC	CATSRQGLNYGYTF
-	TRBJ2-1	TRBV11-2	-	TGTGCCAGCAGCCCGTCACACGGCTACCAAGGAGGTATGGGCAATGAGCAGTTCTTC	CASSPSHGYQGGMGNEQFF
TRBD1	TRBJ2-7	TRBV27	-	TGTGCCAGCAGTTTAACGGACAGGGCTAACGAGCAGTACTTC	CASSLTDRANEQYF
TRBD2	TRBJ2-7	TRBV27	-	TGTGCCAGCAGTCCGGGACTAGCGGGACCACCTGAGCAGTACTTC	CASSPGLAGPPEQYF
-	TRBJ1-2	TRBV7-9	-	TGTGCCAGCAGCGCCGTGGGGGCTGGCTACACCTTC	CASSAVGAGYTF
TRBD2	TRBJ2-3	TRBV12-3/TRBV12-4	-	TGTGCCAGCAACATAGCGGGGACGCAGTATTTT	CASNIAGTQYF
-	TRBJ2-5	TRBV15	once	TGTGCCACCAGCAGATTGACGGCCGAAGAGAGCCAGTACTTC	CATSRLTAEESQYF
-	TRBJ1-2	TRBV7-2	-	TGTGCCAGCAGCTTAGGTTTAACGAACTATGGCTACACCTTC	CASSLGLTNYGYTF
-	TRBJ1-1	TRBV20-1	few	TGCAGTGCTAGGCGGGACACTGTGAACACTGAAGCTTTCTTT	CSARRDTVNTEAFF
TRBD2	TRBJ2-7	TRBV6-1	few	TGTGCCAGCAGTCAACGGGTAGCGGGAGAGAGCGAGCAGTACTTC	CASSQRVAGESEQYF
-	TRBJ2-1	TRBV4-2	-	TGTGCCAGCAGCCAAGATCCTAGGGATGAGCAGTTCTTC	CASSQDPRDEQFF
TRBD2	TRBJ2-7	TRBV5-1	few	TGCGCCAGCAGCTTGGGCGTAGCGGGGGGGCGGTTTGCCAACGAGCAGTACTTC	CASSLGVAGGRFANEQYF
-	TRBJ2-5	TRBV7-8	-	TGTGCCAGCACCGAAGGGAGTAGGGCAGAGACCCAGTACTTC	CASTEGSRAETQYF
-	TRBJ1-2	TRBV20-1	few	TGCAGTGCCGCACACCAAAACTATGGCTACACCTTC	CSAAHQNYGYTF
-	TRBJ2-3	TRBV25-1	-	TGTGCCAGCAGTGAATTCGGTTCTAGCACAGATACGCAGTATTTT	CASSEFGSSTDTQYF
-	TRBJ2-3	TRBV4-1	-	TGCGCCAGCAGCCAGCACCGGGGCCAGATCACAGATACGCAGTATTTT	CASSQHRGQITDTQYF
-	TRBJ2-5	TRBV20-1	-	TGCAGTGCTAGAGATCTGCGGGAACTAGGGGAGACCCAGTACTTC	CSARDLRELGETQYF
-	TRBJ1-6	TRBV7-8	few	TGTGCCAGCAGCTTAGCCGAGACAGAGAATTCACCCCTCCACTTT	CASSLAETENSPLHF
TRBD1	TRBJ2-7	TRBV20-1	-	TGCAGTGCTAGAGATGGCAGGGGGTACGAGCAGTACTTC	CSARDGRGYEQYF
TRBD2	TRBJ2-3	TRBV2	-	TGTGCCAGCAGTGGGGATGGACTAGCGGACATACGCAAGTATTTT	CASSGDGLADIRKYF
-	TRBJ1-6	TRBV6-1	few	TGTGCCAGCAGACAGGAACGGGGAGGGTCACCCCTCCACTTT	CASRQERGGSPLHF
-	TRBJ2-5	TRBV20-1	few	TGCAGTACCTCCAACAGGGTAGAGACCCAGTACTTC	CSTSNRVETQYF
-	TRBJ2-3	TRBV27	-	TGTGCCAGCACCGGATTAGGAGGCACAGATACGCAGTATTTT	CASTGLGGTDTQYF